A single sample is the source of the 26 T cell receptor delta chains below, sequenced in a study of γδ T cells in repeated Plasmodium falciparum infection. Bulk repertoires came from Vgamma9/Vdelta2+ or Vdelta2-negative gammadelta T cells flow-sorted from PBMC. TCRdb used CATT to re-call clones from the multiplex PCR reads. The table shows more than 70,000 delta-chain clones, with approximately 0.96% occurring only once. Source material: gamma-delta T cells from blood. Receptors were obtained from a pool of human donors (malaria-infected and uninfected, not separated).

This clone appeared a few times. A much bigger clone sits one base away, suggesting this may be a read error. The chain has TRDV1 and TRDJ1, with TRDD3 matching over 7 bases. No J gene was available from TCRdb, and it was assigned here by a germline match of the DNA. The CDR3 runs to 17 residues. Germline lookup yields CDR1 TSWWSYY and CDR2 QGS. The V and J ends lost 1 base and 5 bases, in that order; junction bases with no gene match: 13. For the CDR3, the DNA is TGTGCTCTTGGGGAACCAATAGGCTGGGGGCAGGCTGATAAACTCATCTTT. Its protein product is CALGEPIGWGQADKLIF.

There are a few counts of this clone. This is likely an artifact of a read error, given a far larger clone one base away. The same CDR3 is also encoded by other DNA sequences in this sample. This chain uses TRDV1 with TRDJ1, with 8 bases identical to TRDD3. TCRdb offers no J gene call, so here the DNA was matched to germline to obtain one. Germline V gene data show CDR1 as TSWWSYY and CDR2 as QGS. The CDR3 runs to 21 residues. CDR3 in DNA: TGCGCTCTTGGGGAAAGGGCGAGAGCCCACTGGGGGTCCTTCCCCACCGATAAACTCATCTTT. This gives the protein CALGERARAHWGSFPTDKLIF.

About this clone itself: A far larger clone lies a single base away; this is likely a read error. Called V gene: TRDV1; the J gene was not called; the listed D gene, TRDD3, was not tested against the DNA. Germline CDR1 is TSWWSYY and CDR2 is QGS. The CDR3 is 20 residues long. CDR3 loop: CALGVDLPTEARAYTDKLIF. In DNA form, the CDR3 reads TGTGCTCTTGGGGTGGACCTTCCTACTGAGGCCCGCGCTTACACCGATAAGCTCATCTTT.

This clone was seen at least ten times. J is TRDJ2 and V is TRDV2; 13 bases fit TRDD3. Per germline, CDR1 GEAIGNYY and CDR2 EKD. The CDR3 length is 19 residues. Unmatched junction bases numbered 12, after V lost 0 bases and J lost 6 bases. CDR3 residues: CACDTVSLTGGYAPAQLFF. The CDR3 coding sequence is TGTGCCTGTGACACCGTCTCACTTACTGGGGGATACGCCCCAGCACAACTCTTCTTT.

This clone was detected only a few times. The TCRdb record carries a much larger clone's protein, which differs from this DNA's translation at residue 15; a read error is the likely cause, and the protein listed here is the DNA translation. A V gene of TRDV2 was called, but no J gene was assigned; whether TRDD3, the table's D call, matches the DNA was not checked. CDR1 and CDR2 from the germline V gene are GEAIGNYY and EKD. There are 16 residues in the CDR3. The CDR3 coding sequence is TGTGCCTGTGACACCGTAGTCCGAGGGGATACCGATAAACTCACCTTT. The encoded protein is CACDTVVRGDTDKLTF.

Regarding this clone: The protein held in TCRdb is that of a much larger clone and does not match this DNA's translation at residue 6, likely because of a read error; the protein shown is translated from the DNA. The V call is TRDV2, the J call TRDJ1; 10 positions agree with TRDD3. Here the J gene was assigned by germline matching of the DNA, as TCRdb has none. The CDR3 has 19 amino acids. J was trimmed by 2 bases and V by 0 bases; bases with no gene match: 14. Looked up from germline, CDR1 is GEAIGNYY and CDR2 is EKD. CDR3 nucleotide sequence: TGTGCCTGTGACACCGAGAGCCTACCCACTGGGGGATGGACCGATAAACTCATCTTT. Residues: CACDTESLPTGGWTDKLIF.

In its sample, this clone was seen a few times. The protein held in TCRdb is that of a much larger clone and does not match this DNA's translation at residue 4, likely because of a read error; the protein shown is translated from the DNA. The chain uses TRDV1 and TRDJ1; 9 nucleotides agree with TRDD3. Per the germline V gene, CDR1 is TSWWSYY and CDR2 is QGS. The V segment lost 8 bases and the J segment 0 bases; nucleotides outside the gene matches: 16. There are 18 residues in the CDR3. The CDR3 coding sequence is TGTGCTCTTAGGGGAACGGACGGGGGATACCTCTACACCGATAAACTCATCTTT. Protein sequence: CALRGTDGGYLYTDKLIF.

In its sample, this clone was seen a few times. The protein TCRdb gives is from a much larger clone and does not agree with this DNA's translation at residue 7, likely a read error; the protein shown here comes from the DNA. The V call is TRDV1, the J call TRDJ1, with 10 bases that match TRDD3. The V segment lost 3 bases and the J segment 0 bases; nucleotides outside the gene matches: 10. The CDR3 sequence is 18 residues long. The germline V gene encodes CDR1 TSWWSYY and CDR2 QGS. CDR3 bases: TGTGCTCTTGGGGATGGATTGGGGGATACCACGTACACCGATAAACTCATCTTT. It translates to CALGDGLGDTTYTDKLIF.

This clone was observed a handful of times. The likely explanation is a read error, given a far larger clone one base away. This rearrangement joins TRDV1 to TRDJ1, with 8 positions matching TRDD3. The J gene, not given by TCRdb, was assigned here from a germline match of the nucleotide sequence. This CDR3 spans 18 amino acids. The V gene's germline CDR1 is TSWWSYY and CDR2 QGS. The trim removed 3 bases at V and 1 base at J, leaving 13 bases unmatched. This CDR3 reads CALGECYTSWGTTDKLIF. The CDR3 nucleotides read TGTGCTCTTGGGGAGTGTTACACCTCCTGGGGGACCACCGATAAACTCATCTTT.

With respect to this clone: TCRdb's entry gives the protein of a much larger clone, which mismatches this DNA's translation at residue 8, likely from a read error; the protein reported here is translated from the DNA. The chain uses TRDV1 and TRDJ1; 8 bases line up with TRDD3. TCRdb lists no J gene, so it was determined here by aligning the DNA to germline. Trimming took 3 bases from V and 3 from J; bases not matched to a gene: 33. The CDR3 is 24 residues long. Germline CDR1 is TSWWSYY and CDR2 is QGS. The chain's CDR3 is CALGETSTLLRSGDREEGSDKLIF. The DNA of the CDR3 is TGTGCTCTTGGGGAGACAAGCACCCTCCTACGTTCGGGGGATAGAGAGGAAGGTTCCGATAAACTCATCTTT.

In this sample, this clone turned up many times. The protein that TCRdb holds for this DNA derives from a much larger clone and differs from the translated DNA at residue 13, which likely indicates a read error; the protein shown here is translated from the DNA. The sample has other DNA sequences that encode this CDR3 too. The V call is TRDV2, the J call TRDJ1; 9 bases align to TRDD2. The CDR3 is 19 amino acids. CDR1 and CDR2 (germline): GEAIGNYY, EKD. V shed 6 bases and J 4 bases; nucleotides not matched to a gene: 23. The CDR3 spells CACSFLRTGGSAPSDKLIF. In nucleotides, the CDR3 is TGTGCCTGTTCCTTCCTACGTACCGGGGGATCGGCTCCCAGCGATAAACTCATCTTT.

This clone was seen repeatedly, ten times or more. It is likely a read error: a sequence one base away is far more abundant. Other nucleotide sequences from this sample produce the same CDR3. This sequence joins TRDV2 and TRDJ1, with 7 bases lining up with TRDD3. The J gene was missing in TCRdb and was found by matching the end of the DNA to germline. The CDR3 length is 16 residues. Germline values: CDR1 GEAIGNYY, CDR2 EKD. The V gene end was trimmed by 7 bases and the J gene end by 5 bases; junction bases not matched to a gene: 18. Here the CDR3 reads CACEPAAKWGRDKLIF. In DNA form, the CDR3 reads TGTGCCTGCGAACCTGCGGCCAAATGGGGGAGAGATAAACTCATCTTT.

In the case of this clone: A far larger clone differs by one base, so this is likely a read error. The sample contains more than one DNA sequence encoding this CDR3. This chain uses TRDV1 with TRDJ1; maybe TRDD3 (5 bases). TCRdb gives no J gene; it was assigned here by matching the DNA to germline. Trimming removed 0 bases from V and 0 bases from J, with 23 bases in between. Germline V gene data show CDR1 as TSWWSYY and CDR2 as QGS. The CDR3 runs 20 residues. CDR3 DNA: TGTGCTCTTGGGGAACTTGAGGCCGTTGCGGGGGGTCTATACACCGATAAACTCATCTTT. This sequence encodes CALGELEAVAGGLYTDKLIF.

As regards this clone: A far larger clone is a single base away, which makes a read error likely. Other DNA variants within this sample encode the same CDR3. This chain links TRDV2 with TRDJ3, with 9 bases fitting TRDD3. Because TCRdb records no J gene, it was assigned here through a match of the DNA to germline. In germline, CDR1 is GEAIGNYY, CDR2 EKD. With V trimmed by 1 base and J by 14 bases, 41 bases remained unmatched. The CDR3 sequence is 26 residues long. CDR3 coding DNA: TGTGCCTGTGACACGAAAGGGCCGGACCGAATATCGGGGATACGCGCGTTCTGTACCCAGCATGGACAGATGTTTTTC. Translation gives CACDTKGPDRISGIRAFCTQHGQMFF.

This clone was recorded a few times. TCRdb attributes to this sequence the protein of a much larger clone, which differs from the DNA translation at residue 20; a read error is likely, and the protein displayed is translated from the DNA. This chain joins TRDV1 and TRDJ1; 10 nucleotides match TRDD3. Because TCRdb records no J gene, it was assigned here through a match of the DNA to germline. Germline values: CDR1 TSWWSYY, CDR2 QGS. J was trimmed by 7 bases and V by 0 bases; bases with no gene match: 32. This CDR3 region has 24 residues. The CDR3 is CALGELYGPPFLRTGGFVAGKLIF. CDR3 in DNA: TGTGCTCTTGGGGAACTGTACGGTCCGCCTTTCCTACGTACTGGGGGATTCGTCGCCGGTAAACTCATCTTT.

As regards this clone: A read error is likely here: a far larger clone is one base away. This same CDR3 is encoded by further DNA sequences in the sample. V and J are TRDV1 and TRDJ1; 10 positions match TRDD3. The J gene comes from matching the DNA to germline here; TCRdb lacks it. Germline V lookup: CDR1 TSWWSYY, CDR2 QGS. The CDR3 consists of 25 residues. V shed 5 bases, J shed 3 bases, and the junction held 36 bases outside the gene matches. The CDR3 coding sequence is TGTGCTCTTGGGCCTTACCCCTCTATTCCTACTCCAGAGCAAAGGGGGATACGGGGGCCCGATAAACTCATCTTT. Translated: CALGPYPSIPTPEQRGIRGPDKLIF.

As for this clone: TCRdb assigns this DNA the protein of a much larger clone, which departs from its translation at residue 18; this likely reflects a read error, and the protein shown comes from translating the DNA. The gene calls are TRDV1 and TRDJ1; possible D gene TRDD2, 9 bases. TCRdb leaves out the J gene; it was filled in here by matching the DNA to germline. V gave up 3 bases and J gave up 0 bases, with 38 bases separating them. CDR1 and CDR2 (germline): TSWWSYY, QGS. CDR3 length: 24 amino acids. The chain's CDR3 is CALGDPIGPSYVVRTGGHTDKLIF. The CDR3 coding sequence is TGTGCTCTTGGGGACCCCATCGGGCCTTCCTACGTCGTCCGTACTGGGGGTCACACCGATAAACTCATCTTT.

This clone was counted between two and nine times. The TCRdb record carries a much larger clone's protein, which differs from this DNA's translation at residue 19; a read error is the likely cause, and the protein listed here is the DNA translation. Here the V gene is TRDV1, but the J gene went uncalled; TRDD3, the table's D call, lacks a check against the DNA. In germline, CDR1 is TSWWSYY, CDR2 QGS. The CDR3 consists of 21 residues. CDR3 sequence: CALGELGSLSTGGYIPDKPIF. Here the CDR3 DNA reads TGTGCTCTTGGGGAACTAGGTAGCCTGTCTACTGGGGGATACATCCCCGATAAACCCATCTTT.

Turning to this clone: For this DNA, TCRdb reports the protein of a much larger clone, which diverges at residue 5, most likely from a read error; the protein presented here is translated directly from the DNA. The genes are TRDV1 and TRDJ1; the D gene is possibly TRDD3 (6 bases). In the absence of a J gene in TCRdb, the DNA was matched to germline to assign it here. The CDR3 is 20 amino acids. Trimming stripped 4 bases from V and 0 bases from J, with 27 bases between. CDR1 is TSWWSYY and CDR2 is QGS in the germline V gene. In DNA form, the CDR3 reads TGTGCTCTTGGGGCCATCTTTGCCGGGGGAGGTTACTGGTACACCGATAAACTCATCTTT. Translating it yields CALGAIFAGGGYWYTDKLIF.

This clone has at least ten counts. The mismatch at residue 9 between this DNA's translation and the TCRdb protein of a much larger clone likely reflects a read error; the protein shown is translated from the DNA. The chain carries TRDV2 and TRDJ1; 10 bases align to TRDD3. With 5 bases clipped from V and 5 bases from J, the junction kept 10 bases outside the gene matches. The CDR3 is 15 amino acids. CDR1 and CDR2 from the germline V gene are GEAIGNYY and EKD. DNA of the CDR3: TGTGCCTGTGTCGAACTGGGGGATCAGGAGGATAAACTCATCTTT. Its protein is CACVELGDQEDKLIF.

This clone showed up just a few times. It differs at one base from a far larger clone, so likely a read error. Other nucleotide sequences from this sample produce the same CDR3. The J gene is TRDJ1, the V gene TRDV2; 12 nucleotides align to TRDD3. TCRdb leaves out the J gene; it was filled in here by matching the DNA to germline. Germline CDR1 and CDR2: GEAIGNYY and EKD. The V segment lost 2 bases and the J segment 4 bases; nucleotides outside the gene matches: 16. The CDR3 runs to 19 residues. CDR3 sequence: CACDNKAGVLGDTGDKLIF. The CDR3 coding sequence is TGTGCCTGTGACAACAAGGCCGGAGTGCTGGGGGATACGGGCGATAAACTCATCTTT.

A note on this clone: A far larger clone is one nucleotide away, so this likely arose from a read error. The sample carries other DNA sequences with the same CDR3. The rearrangement links TRDV1 to TRDJ1; perhaps TRDD3 as D (8 bases). Germline loops: CDR1 TSWWSYY, CDR2 QGS. The CDR3 covers 18 residues. Trimming shortened V by 3 bases and J by 3 bases, and 23 bases separated the two germline ends. CDR3 in amino acids: CALGDAFLSRDTADKLIF. CDR3 nucleotide sequence: TGTGCTCTTGGGGACGCCTTCCTGTCGAGGGATACGGCCGATAAACTCATCTTT.

The table lists this clone with a few counts. This DNA's translation and the protein TCRdb lists, from a much larger clone, do not match at residue 19, likely due to a read error; the protein shown is translated from the DNA. The J gene is TRDJ1, the V gene TRDV1; 7 bases are a match to TRDD2. There are 22 residues in the CDR3. Germline V CDR1 and CDR2: TSWWSYY, QGS. The CDR3 region is CALGETFDSVPTGGDHEDRLIF. The CDR3 DNA is TGTGCTCTTGGGGAAACCTTTGATTCCGTTCCTACAGGTGGGGACCACGAGGATAGACTCATCTTT.

This clone has at least ten counts. TCRdb shows a much larger clone's protein in place of this DNA's translation, and the two differ at residue 10, likely through a read error; the protein shown is translated from the DNA. Other DNA sequences in the same sample also yield this CDR3. This sequence joins TRDV2 and TRDJ1, with D perhaps TRDD3 (5 bases). No J segment appears in TCRdb, so it was assigned here by matching the sequence to germline. The germline CDR1 and CDR2 sequences are GEAIGNYY and EKD. V lost 0 bases and J 0 bases, leaving 16 bases between the germline ends. This CDR3 contains 17 residues. The CDR3, as DNA: TGTGCCTGTGACACCGTCGGGGGTCCCCCCTACACCGATAAACTCATCTTT. Translating it yields CACDTVGGPPYTDKLIF.

The V gene is TRDV3; the J gene was not called; the table's D gene call, TRDD3, was not cross checked with the DNA. There are 30 residues in the CDR3. Germline values: CDR1 TVYSNPD, CDR2 GDNSRS (reference sequence). CDR3: CALWENIIRNSLAVEQHLLSQVSIGRIQHF. The DNA of the CDR3 is TGTGCCTTGTGGGAGAATATTATAAGAAACTCTTTGGCAGTGGAACAACACTTGTTGTCACAGGTAAGTATCGGAAGAATACAACATTTC.

This clone was counted at least ten times. The sample holds other DNA sequences that translate to the same CDR3. This rearrangement joins TRDV1 to TRDJ1, with a tentative D call TRDD3 (6 bases). CDR3 size: 22 residues. Germline V CDR1 and CDR2: TSWWSYY, QGS. V was trimmed by 2 bases and J by 4 bases, leaving 35 bases between them. CDR3 amino acids: CALGELGAQGPPWGWDSDKLIF. The DNA for the CDR3 is TGTGCTCTTGGGGAATTAGGGGCCCAGGGCCCGCCTTGGGGATGGGATAGCGATAAACTCATCTTT.